This is a list of T cell receptor beta chains from one sample in a study of CD8 T cells in Susac syndrome. TCRdb fed the immunoSEQ multiplex PCR reads into MiXCR, producing one record per CDR3 protein. The sample yields 120,000 to 150,000 distinct CDR3 sequences, 95% seen once. The sequencing input was CD4+ T cells from PBMCs. The receptors stem from a human donor with multiple sclerosis. Both conserved end residues are part of each CDR3. A D gene is named only where the DNA matches it firmly. Only some rows state a clone size, as once, few, many or a class for expanded clones.

>NA|TRBV9|TRBD2|TRBJ2-7
CASSPLAGGGEQYF
TGTGCCAGCAGCCCCCTTGCGGGAGGGGGCGAGCAGTACTTC
>NA|TRBV2|NA|TRBJ1-3
CASSEAGRDTIYF
TGTGCCAGCAGTGAAGCCGGGCGGGACACCATATATTTT
>NA|TRBV20-1|TRBD2|TRBJ2-7
CSARPGVTSGSYYEQYF
TGCAGTGCCCGCCCAGGGGTAACTAGCGGGAGTTACTACGAGCAGTACTTC
>NA|TRBV19|NA|TRBJ2-2
CASSIRITGELFF
TGTGCCAGTAGTATTCGGATCACCGGGGAGCTGTTTTTT
>NA|TRBV12-3/TRBV12-4|NA|TRBJ2-6
CASTLRAGANVLTF
TGTGCCAGCACCCTCCGGGCTGGGGCCAACGTCCTGACTTTC
>NA|TRBV29-1|NA|TRBJ2-5
CSVDRETQYF
TGCAGCGTTGACAGAGAGACCCAGTACTTC
>NA|TRBV30|NA|TRBJ2-1
CAWSVSRYNEQFF
TGTGCCTGGAGTGTTTCCAGATACAATGAGCAGTTCTTC
>NA|TRBV5-1|TRBD2|TRBJ2-2
CASGLAGGTGELFF
TGCGCCAGCGGCCTAGCGGGAGGCACCGGGGAGCTGTTTTTT
>NA|TRBV3-1|NA|TRBJ2-1
CASSLRLSNEQFF
TGTGCCAGCAGCCTCCGATTAAGCAATGAGCAGTTCTTC
>NA|TRBV20-1|NA|TRBJ2-1
CSARARHQQRVINEQFF
TGCAGTGCTAGAGCCCGACACCAACAGAGGGTAATCAATGAGCAGTTCTTC
>once|TRBV30|TRBD1|TRBJ2-1
CAWKALGQGTYNEQFF
TGTGCCTGGAAGGCGTTGGGACAGGGGACCTACAATGAGCAGTTCTTC
>NA|TRBV20-1|TRBD1|TRBJ1-1
CSVPGQVVTEAFF
TGCAGTGTACCGGGACAGGTAGTCACTGAAGCTTTCTTT
>NA|TRBV12-3/TRBV12-4|TRBD1|TRBJ1-2
CASSGTGARGYTF
TGTGCCAGCAGCGGGACAGGGGCTAGAGGCTACACCTTC
>NA|TRBV5-1|TRBD2|TRBJ2-1
CASTGTSGSNEQFF
TGCGCCAGCACCGGGACTAGCGGGAGTAATGAGCAGTTCTTC
>NA|TRBV20-1|TRBD1|TRBJ1-6
CSARARDRGLGSPLHF
TGCAGTGCTAGAGCCCGGGACAGGGGGCTCGGTTCACCCCTCCACTTT
>NA|TRBV29-1|TRBD1|TRBJ2-2
CSVTSTGGAVGELFF
TGCAGCGTTACCAGCACAGGGGGCGCGGTCGGGGAGCTGTTTTTT
>NA|TRBV23-1|NA|TRBJ1-6
CASSQPPRTEVNSPLHF
TGCGCCAGCAGTCAGCCACCCCGGACGGAAGTAAATTCACCCCTCCACTTT
>NA|TRBV14|TRBD1|TRBJ2-5
CASSQEVWTGGKTQYF
TGTGCCAGCAGCCAAGAAGTTTGGACAGGGGGGAAGACCCAGTACTTC
>NA|TRBV7-8|NA|TRBJ2-1
CASSLLSRQASSYNEQFF
TGTGCCAGCAGCTTATTGAGCCGACAGGCGAGCTCCTACAATGAGCAGTTCTTC
>NA|TRBV27|NA|TRBJ1-2
CASRGIYGYTF
TGTGCCAGCAGGGGGATCTATGGCTACACCTTC
>NA|TRBV20-1|TRBD1|TRBJ2-4
CSAHPDRGLGPFLAKNIQYF
TGCAGTGCTCACCCTGACAGGGGGCTGGGGCCTTTTCTAGCCAAAAACATTCAGTACTTC
>NA|TRBV7-9|NA|TRBJ2-1
CASSLNGRQGPIRANEQFF
TGTGCCAGCAGCTTAAACGGTCGGCAAGGTCCAATCCGGGCGAATGAGCAGTTCTTC
>NA|TRBV24-1|TRBD2|TRBJ2-1
CATSEGLGAGGLSGEQFF
TGTGCCACCAGTGAAGGGCTCGGCGCGGGAGGGTTGAGTGGTGAGCAGTTCTTC
>NA|TRBV4-1|NA|TRBJ2-3
CASSQDQRSGTGTDTQYF
TGTGCCAGCAGCCAAGACCAGAGGAGCGGCACTGGCACAGATACGCAGTATTTT
>once|TRBV20-1|NA|TRBJ1-2
CSARATGADYGYTF
TGCAGTGCTAGAGCTACGGGGGCAGACTATGGCTACACCTTC
>NA|TRBV7-3|NA|TRBJ1-2
CASSPGGKDYGYTF
TGTGCCAGCAGCCCCGGGGGGAAGGACTATGGCTACACCTTC
>NA|TRBV18|NA|TRBJ1-5
CASSPGSNQPQHF
TGTGCCAGCTCACCAGGGAGCAATCAGCCCCAGCATTTT
>NA|TRBV12-3/TRBV12-4|TRBD2|TRBJ2-7
CASSWASGTYEQYF
TGTGCCAGCAGTTGGGCTAGCGGCACCTACGAGCAGTACTTC
>NA|TRBV12-3/TRBV12-4|NA|TRBJ1-2
CASSSDSYGYTF
TGTGCCAGCAGCTCGGACAGCTATGGCTACACCTTC
>NA|TRBV27|TRBD1|TRBJ2-3
CASSGQGVVDTQYF
TGTGCCAGCAGCGGACAGGGTGTAGTAGATACGCAGTATTTT
>NA|TRBV24-1|NA|TRBJ2-3
CATSGASIDTQYF
TGTGCCACCAGTGGCGCTAGCATAGATACGCAGTATTTT
>NA|TRBV5-1|NA|TRBJ1-2
CASSVNSRSTANYGYTF
TGCGCCAGCAGCGTAAACAGCCGATCGACAGCCAACTATGGCTACACCTTC
>NA|TRBV28|NA|TRBJ1-1
CASSLEYRRNMNTEAFF
TGTGCCAGCAGTTTGGAATATAGGCGGAACATGAACACTGAAGCTTTCTTT
>few|TRBV29-1|NA|TRBJ2-6
CSVDPSGANVLTF
TGCAGCGTTGATCCCTCTGGGGCCAACGTCCTGACTTTC
>NA|TRBV9|NA|TRBJ2-1
CASSVGVPVDEQFF
TGTGCCAGCAGCGTAGGCGTGCCGGTCGATGAGCAGTTCTTC
>NA|TRBV27|NA|TRBJ1-3
CASSETVPGNTIYF
TGTGCCAGCAGTGAGACAGTCCCTGGAAACACCATATATTTT
>NA|TRBV30|TRBD1|TRBJ1-2
CAWSLDRGAYGYTF
TGTGCCTGGAGTCTGGACAGGGGGGCGTATGGCTACACCTTC
>NA|TRBV27|TRBD2|TRBJ2-5
CASSRTSVIETQYF
TGTGCCAGCAGTAGGACTAGCGTAATCGAGACCCAGTACTTC
>NA|TRBV29-1|TRBD1|TRBJ1-2
CSVEPQGQVGYTF
TGCAGCGTTGAACCCCAGGGACAGGTCGGCTACACCTTC
>once|TRBV7-9|NA|TRBJ2-1
CASSQPPNTGQYNEQFF
TGTGCCAGCAGCCAGCCCCCCAACACAGGACAGTACAATGAGCAGTTCTTC
>NA|TRBV30|NA|TRBJ1-2
CAWSVRWVGGYTF
TGTGCCTGGAGTGTACGGTGGGTAGGTGGCTACACCTTC
>NA|TRBV20-1|TRBD1|TRBJ2-1
CSAQGDRNNEQFF
TGCAGTGCCCAGGGGGACCGAAACAATGAGCAGTTCTTC
>NA|TRBV12-3/TRBV12-4|NA|TRBJ1-1
CASSKTVKSTEAFF
TGTGCCAGCAGTAAGACAGTGAAGAGCACTGAAGCTTTCTTT
>NA|TRBV30|NA|TRBJ1-3
CAWSVRGGPGNTIYF
TGTGCCTGGAGTGTACGCGGTGGCCCTGGAAACACCATATATTTT
>NA|TRBV12-3/TRBV12-4|NA|TRBJ1-1
CASNFRGGGAFF
TGTGCCAGCAACTTTAGGGGCGGGGGAGCTTTCTTT
>NA|TRBV28|TRBD1|TRBJ1-6
CASRTRTGPRAPLHF
TGTGCCAGCAGAACCAGGACAGGGCCGCGGGCACCCCTCCACTTT
>NA|TRBV4-3|NA|TRBJ2-7
CASSQAGDSSYEQYF
TGCGCCAGCAGCCAAGCTGGGGATTCCTCCTACGAGCAGTACTTC
>NA|TRBV29-1|NA|TRBJ2-7
CSIEDQRYEQYF
TGCAGCATCGAAGACCAACGCTACGAGCAGTACTTC
>NA|TRBV29-1|TRBD2|TRBJ2-1
CSVEDPGLAVYNEQFF
TGCAGCGTTGAAGATCCGGGACTAGCGGTTTACAATGAGCAGTTCTTC
>NA|TRBV20-1|NA|TRBJ1-6
CSARGWAGNSPLHF
TGCAGTGCTAGAGGTTGGGCAGGGAATTCACCCCTCCACTTT
>NA|TRBV7-7|NA|TRBJ2-2
CASSPTQITGGGAGELFF
TGTGCCAGCAGTCCGACCCAAATTACCGGGGGCGGCGCTGGGGAGCTGTTTTTT
>few|TRBV5-4|TRBD1|TRBJ1-1
CASSAGQGRNTEAFF
TGTGCCAGCAGCGCTGGACAGGGAAGGAACACTGAAGCTTTCTTT